Listed below are T cell receptor beta chains from one sample, sequenced in a study of shared clonotypes between healthy human individuals. Only in-frame clones appear in the TCRdb table, and some are missing; sequencing was by immunoSEQ multiplex PCR. The data show roughly 410,000 clones, about 96% seen once. The sample taken for sequencing was memory CD8+ T cells sorted from blood. The receptors derive from a man aged 30 to 39 in good health. The CDR3 runs from the conserved cysteine through the conserved F or W.

CASSFRAGAYEQYF	TRBJ2-7	TRBV11-2
CASSQDDRGGMPQHF	TRBJ1-5	TRBV4-2
CASIQGGVISNQPQHF	TRBJ1-5	TRBV28
CASSGLNEQFF	TRBJ2-1	TRBV6-6
CASRSGRVPDTQYF	TRBJ2-3	TRBV2
CASSLILAGGYNEQFF	TRBJ2-1	TRBV28
CASKEQVKGGYEQYF	TRBJ2-7	TRBV6-1
CASSLRIRPSGYQKSYEQYF	TRBJ2-7	TRBV5-1
CASSVTGTGNTGELFF	TRBJ2-2	TRBV28
CASSYHTVYGYTF	TRBJ1-2	TRBV6-6
CASSLDTYEQYF	TRBJ2-7	TRBV7-9
CACETQYF	TRBJ2-5	TRBV30
CASSSPTRIEQFF	TRBJ2-1	TRBV7-9
CASSLVPLAVSSYNEQFF	TRBJ2-1	TRBV11-1
CASRVTGSTDTQYF	TRBJ2-3	TRBV2
CASKTLSSYEQYF	TRBJ2-7	TRBV28
CASSSGTSGFNEQFF	TRBJ2-1	TRBV11-2
CASSALGLNSYEQYF	TRBJ2-7	TRBV27
CASSFYYEQYF	TRBJ2-7	TRBV28
CATSLGGQISYEQYF	TRBJ2-7	TRBV15
CASILGGTGTDTQYF	TRBJ2-3	TRBV5-5
CASNPSRRLVSETQYF	TRBJ2-5	TRBV2
CASSLGGGRFGYTF	TRBJ1-2	TRBV5-4
CASSMGLAGDYTQYF	TRBJ2-3	TRBV18
CASSFIPSGHNEQFF	TRBJ2-1	TRBV27
CASSEWTDTQYF	TRBJ2-3	TRBV10-1
CASSYMGTHGGDTQYF	TRBJ2-3	TRBV5-6
CASSLGTSGAAAQYF	TRBJ2-5	TRBV7-3
CASSHSFFNTEAFF	TRBJ1-1	TRBV28
CASSFSYGRDMVLYNEQFF	TRBJ2-1	TRBV28
CASPYSSLQQYF	TRBJ2-7	TRBV28
CASSLLAGYDQAYEQYF	TRBJ2-7	TRBV11-2
CSVDPGWGSGETQYF	TRBJ2-5	TRBV29-1
CASSLRTGGENYGYTF	TRBJ1-2	TRBV7-9
CSAETDPYEQYF	TRBJ2-7	TRBV29-1